Below are 14 T cell receptor beta chains sequenced from a single sample in a study of cytomegalovirus exposure and HLA in healthy donors. A multiplex PCR was run with 60 Vbeta primers and 13 Jbeta primers. Sequenced by immunoSEQ multiplex PCR; TCRdb stores in-frame clones only, minus some. Of 120,000 or so clones listed, about 83% are singletons. The sample consisted of PBMCs. These receptors came from a man aged 25 to 45 in good health and CMV-seronegative.

The rearrangement uses TRBV30 and TRBJ2-2; a possible D gene is TRBD1 (5 bases). Germline lookup yields CDR1 GTSNPN and CDR2 SVGIG (reference sequence). The CDR3 consists of 14 residues. V gave up 3 bases and J gave up 1 base, with 9 bases separating them. DNA for the CDR3: TGTGCCTGGAGCAAGACAGTGAACACCGGGGAGCTGTTTTTT. It translates to CAWSKTVNTGELFF.

The chain is built from TRBV15 and TRBJ2-7; TRBD2 agrees at 10 bases. V lost 3 bases, J lost 6 bases, and 14 bases stayed unmatched. Germline V gene data show CDR1 as LNHNV and CDR2 as YYDKDF (reference sequence). There are 17 residues in the CDR3. The CDR3 DNA reads as TGTGCCACCAGCAGGGATTTCGGGACTAGCGCTCTGAGCGAGCAGTACTTC. Its protein product is CATSRDFGTSALSEQYF.

The chain employs TRBV18 and TRBJ2-7; D unclear. The CDR3 has 11 amino acids. CDR1 KGHSH and CDR2 LQKENI come from the germline V gene. Trimming removed 3 bases from V and 5 bases from J, with 5 bases in between. The CDR3 here is CASSPADEQYF. The CDR3 DNA reads as TGTGCCAGCTCACCGGCAGACGAGCAGTACTTC.

CDR3: CASSLTPGQGNEQFF. In DNA form, the CDR3 reads TGCGCCAGCAGCTTGACTCCCGGACAGGGTAATGAGCAGTTCTTC. The V call is TRBV5-1, the J call TRBJ2-1; 8 bases line up with TRBD1. The CDR3 spans 15 residues. Germline values: CDR1 SGHRS, CDR2 YFSETQ. V shed 1 base and J 7 bases; nucleotides not matched to a gene: 7. The full variable domain, its missing parts supplied by reference TRBV5-1 and TRBJ2-1, is KAGVTQTPRYLIKTRGQQVTLSCSPISGHRSVSWYQQTPGQGLQFLFEYFSETQRNKGNFPGRFSGRQFSNSRSEMNVSTLELGDSALYLCASSLTPGQGNEQFFGPGTRLTVL.

V gene TRBV15 combines with J gene TRBJ1-2; the match to TRBD1 covers 7 bases. Germline V CDR1 and CDR2: LNHNV, YYDKDF (reference sequence). CDR3 length: 18 amino acids. J gave up 10 bases and V 0 bases, and 20 bases lay outside the gene matches. In DNA form, the CDR3 reads TGTGCCACCAGCAGAGAAGGGACAGCCTCCTATCGGCACATCGTCTACACCTTC. It codes for CATSREGTASYRHIVYTF.

In its sample, this clone was seen a few times. The chain has TRBV30 and TRBJ2-1, with D possibly TRBD2 on 5 matching bases. Trimming shortened V by 3 bases and J by 10 bases, and 13 bases separated the two germline ends. Germline V gene lookup returns CDR1 GTSNPN and CDR2 SVGIG (reference sequence). The CDR3 sequence is 12 residues long. CDR3 nucleotides: TGTGCCTGGAGCCCCTTTAGAGGGGAGCAGTTCTTC. It codes for CAWSPFRGEQFF.

This chain links TRBV28 with TRBJ1-2, with a possible D match to TRBD1 (5 bases). Trimming took 6 bases from V and 4 from J, leaving 15 bases between them. Per the germline V gene, CDR1 is MDHEN and CDR2 is SYDVKM. CDR3 length: 14 amino acids. This CDR3 reads CASSPGGTAYGYTF. The CDR3 nucleotides read TGTGCCAGCAGCCCGGGAGGGACGGCCTATGGCTACACCTTC.

The chain employs TRBV7-2 and TRBJ2-3; 7 bases are shared with TRBD1. The CDR3 loop spans 14 amino acids. Germline CDR1 and CDR2: SGHTA and FQGNSA. Losses at the gene ends were 2 bases for V and 5 bases for J; bases not matched to a gene: 4. The chain's CDR3 is CASSLIRGKDTQYF. CDR3 nucleotide sequence: TGTGCCAGCAGCTTAATCAGGGGGAAAGATACGCAGTATTTT.

This sequence joins TRBV29-1 and TRBJ2-5; 8 bases align to TRBD2. The J call may be faulty, since TRBJ2-7 better matches the DNA end. Germline loops: CDR1 SQVTM, CDR2 ANQGSEA. The CDR3 extends over 12 amino acids. The CDR3 sequence is CSVASGSNEQYF. The CDR3, as DNA: TGCAGCGTTGCAAGCGGGAGCAACGAGCAGTACTTC.

This rearrangement joins TRBV4-1 to TRBJ2-7; the D gene is possibly TRBD2 (5 bases). CDR1 is MGHRA, CDR2 YSYEKL, per germline. Deletions cut 1 base from V and 2 bases from J, with 9 bases between. The CDR3 has 14 residues. The CDR3 DNA reads TGCGCCAGCAGCCAAGGGGAGCCGACCTACGAGCAGTACTTC. Translating it yields CASSQGEPTYEQYF.

This clone has just a few counts. The rearrangement uses TRBV7-8 and TRBJ2-7; TRBD2 aligns across 10 bases. Trimming at V came to 4 bases and at J to 5 bases, leaving 11 bases not matched to a gene. This CDR3 is 16 amino acids long. CDR1 and CDR2 from the germline V gene are SGHVS and FQNEAQ. The CDR3 sequence: CASSSPLAGALHEQYF. CDR3 DNA sequence: TGTGCCAGCAGCTCCCCCCTAGCGGGAGCCCTTCACGAGCAGTACTTC. Looking up the rest from reference TRBV7-8 and TRBJ2-7 gives the full variable domain: GAGVSQSPRYKVAKRGQDVALRCDPISGHVSLFWYQQALGQGPEFLTYFQNEAQLDKSGLPSDRFFAERPEGSVSTLKIQRTQQEDSAVYLCASSSPLAGALHEQYFGPGTRLTVT.

This clone was counted a single time. The rearrangement uses TRBV19 and TRBJ1-5, with D maybe TRBD1 (6 bases). Germline values: CDR1 LNHDA, CDR2 SQIVND (reference sequence). CDR3 size: 16 residues. Trimming stripped 7 bases from V and 2 bases from J, with 18 bases between. The CDR3 sequence: CASTGELTPGNQPQHF. The DNA for the CDR3 is TGTGCCAGTACAGGGGAACTTACCCCCGGCAATCAGCCCCAGCATTTT.

This CDR3 is CASSDVLLGLAENEQFF. In DNA form, the CDR3 reads TGCGCCAGCAGTGATGTTCTACTTGGACTAGCGGAAAATGAGCAGTTCTTC. This sequence joins TRBV10-2 and TRBJ2-1; 10 bases line up with TRBD2. The junction had 12 bases not matched to a gene; V was cut back by 3 bases and J by 7 bases. Germline CDR1 WSHSY, CDR2 SAAADI. The CDR3 is 17 amino acids.

This clone occurred once. This chain joins TRBV7-9 and TRBJ2-5; possible D gene TRBD1, 6 bases. The CDR3 contains 14 residues. Germline V gene lookup returns CDR1 SEHNR and CDR2 FQNEAQ (reference sequence). Trimming pared 5 bases from V and 1 base from J, leaving 11 bases between. The CDR3 spells CASSRLDSQETQYF. The DNA for the CDR3 is TGTGCCAGCAGCCGCTTGGACAGCCAAGAGACCCAGTACTTC.